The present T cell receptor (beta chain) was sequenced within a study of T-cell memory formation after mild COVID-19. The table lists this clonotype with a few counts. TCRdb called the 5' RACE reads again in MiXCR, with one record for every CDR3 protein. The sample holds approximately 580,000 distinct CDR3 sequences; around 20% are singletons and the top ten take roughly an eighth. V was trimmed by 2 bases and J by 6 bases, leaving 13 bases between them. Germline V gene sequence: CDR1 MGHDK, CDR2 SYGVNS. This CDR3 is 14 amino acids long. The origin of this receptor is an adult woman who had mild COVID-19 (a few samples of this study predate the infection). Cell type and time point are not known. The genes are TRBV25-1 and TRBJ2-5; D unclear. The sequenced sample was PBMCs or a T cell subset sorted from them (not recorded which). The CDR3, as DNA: TGTGCCAGCAGTGAACCCGGGTCCTCGAAGACCCAGTACTTC. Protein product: CASSEPGSSKTQYF.